The 17 T cell receptor beta chains reported below all come from one sample, sequenced in a study of OX40 agonist ivuxolimab in advanced cancers. Generated by immunoSEQ multiplex PCR, the TCRdb table keeps only in-frame clones and is missing some. Here the sample spans approximately 28,000 clones, roughly 83% being singletons. Sequenced material: CD4+ or CD8+ T cells sorted from blood, taken in a trial of the OX40 agonist ivuxolimab. The origin of the receptors is an adult with an advanced solid tumor such as melanoma, head and neck, liver or kidney cancer.

This chain connects TRBV6-5 to TRBJ2-7; 7 nucleotides match TRBD2. The ends lost 6 bases at V and 1 base at J; junction bases unmatched: 9. The CDR3 sequence is 15 residues long. Germline V gene lookup returns CDR1 MNHEY and CDR2 SVGAGI. The CDR3, as DNA: TGTGCCAGCAGCTTGAATCTAGCGGATTCCTACGAGCAGTACTTC. It specifies CASSLNLADSYEQYF.

The CDR3: CASSLGTGSSYEQYF. The CDR3 nucleotides are TGTGCCAGCAGTTTAGGGACAGGGTCCTCCTACGAGCAGTACTTC. V usage is TRBV28 and J usage is TRBJ2-7; 9 nucleotides align to TRBD1. Germline V gene data show CDR1 as MDHEN and CDR2 as SYDVKM. The CDR3 contains 15 residues. V lost 2 bases and J lost 0; bases outside the gene matches: 2.

The chain recombines TRBV30 with TRBJ2-6; D possibly corresponds to TRBD1 (5 bases). V gave up 0 bases and J gave up 0 bases, with 9 bases separating them. Germline V gene sequence: CDR1 GTSNPN, CDR2 SVGIG (reference sequence). CDR3 length: 16 amino acids. The CDR3 region has the DNA TGTGCCTGGAGTGTTGGGGCAGCCTCTGGGGCCAACGTCCTGACTTTC. Encoded protein: CAWSVGAASGANVLTF. Full variable domain (missing parts from reference TRBV30 and TRBJ2-6): SQTIHQWPATLVQPVGSPLSLECTVEGTSNPNLYWYRQAAGRGLQLLFYSVGIGQISSEVPQNLSASRPQDRQFILSSKKLLLSDSGFYLCAWSVGAASGANVLTFGAGSRLTVL.

About this clone: The same CDR3 is also encoded by other DNA sequences in this sample. The CDR3 DNA reads as TGCGCCAGCAGTTCGTCCGGGGCCTACAATGAGCAGTTCTTC. Translating gives CASSSSGAYNEQFF. The chain links TRBV5-1 to TRBJ2-1, with D possibly matching TRBD2 (5 bases). CDR3 length equals 14 residues. Per the germline V gene, CDR1 is SGHRS and CDR2 is YFSETQ. V was clipped by 5 bases and J by 2 bases, with 11 bases between them.

The CDR3 reads CATSRDWGVGYGYTF. The CDR3 DNA reads TGTGCCACCAGCAGAGATTGGGGGGTTGGCTATGGCTACACCTTC. The gene calls are TRBV15 and TRBJ1-2, with D tentatively TRBD1 (5 bases). The CDR3 length is 15 residues. Trimming shortened V by 0 bases and J by 4 bases, and 12 bases separated the two germline ends. CDR1 and CDR2 from the germline V gene are LNHNV and YYDKDF (reference sequence).

This sequence joins TRBV7-9 and TRBJ2-7; 9 bases map to TRBD2. Germline CDR1 reads SEHNR; CDR2 reads FQNEAQ (reference sequence). Trimming took 3 bases from V and 0 from J; bases not matched to a gene: 3. The CDR3 has 15 amino acids. The CDR3 is CASSLTSGFSYEQYF. In DNA, the CDR3 is TGTGCCAGCAGCTTGACTAGCGGCTTCTCCTACGAGCAGTACTTC.

CDR3 sequence reads: CASSGDGGLRTDTQYF. DNA of the CDR3: TGTGCCAGCTCCGGCGACGGGGGGCTCCGGACAGATACGCAGTATTTT. The rearrangement joins TRBV18 to TRBJ2-3; possibly TRBD2 for D (7 bases). Germline V gene lookup returns CDR1 KGHSH and CDR2 LQKENI. Trimming shortened V by 6 bases and J by 3 bases, and 19 bases separated the two germline ends. This CDR3 has 16 residues.

The chain uses TRBV30 and TRBJ2-3; a weak D match, TRBD2 (6 bases). Germline CDR1 and CDR2: GTSNPN and SVGIG (reference sequence). The CDR3 has 15 residues. Trimming took off 2 bases at V and 1 base at J, with 13 bases between the two ends. The CDR3, as DNA: TGTGCCTGGAGTTACGTCGGGACTCGCACAGATACGCAGTATTTT. Translation gives CAWSYVGTRTDTQYF. Together with reference TRBV30 and TRBJ2-3, the CDR3 gives the full variable domain: SQTIHQWPATLVQPVGSPLSLECTVEGTSNPNLYWYRQAAGRGLQLLFYSVGIGQISSEVPQNLSASRPQDRQFILSSKKLLLSDSGFYLCAWSYVGTRTDTQYFGPGTRLTVL.

The chain joins TRBV10-3 to TRBJ2-7; no firm D call. This CDR3 is built from 11 residues. The V end was cut by 7 bases, the J end by 4 bases, with 8 bases between. Germline V gene sequence: CDR1 ENHRY, CDR2 SYGVKD. CDR3 nucleotide sequence: TGTGCCATCACCGACGGGTACGAGCAGTACTTC. Translating gives CAITDGYEQYF.

V usage is TRBV6-4 and J usage is TRBJ2-7; 14 positions match TRBD2. The V and J ends lost 1 base and 2 bases, in that order; junction bases with no gene match: 4. This CDR3 has 17 amino acids. Germline V gene data show CDR1 as MRHNA and CDR2 as SNTAGT. CDR3 DNA: TGTGCCAGCAGTGACTTTAAGACTAGCGGGAGGGCCTACGAGCAGTACTTC. This codes for CASSDFKTSGRAYEQYF.

The rearrangement links TRBV5-1 to TRBJ2-7; possible D gene TRBD2, 5 bases. The germline CDR1 and CDR2 sequences are SGHRS and YFSETQ. The CDR3 runs to 13 residues. With 4 bases removed from V and 2 bases from J, the gap between germline ends came to 10 bases. The CDR3 reads CASSAGLTYEQYF. The CDR3 coding sequence is TGCGCCAGCAGCGCGGGCTTGACCTACGAGCAGTACTTC.

The genes are TRBV5-4 and TRBJ2-1; possible D gene TRBD1, 6 bases. V was pared by 9 bases and J by 9 bases, with 25 bases between. This CDR3 contains 15 residues. From germline, CDR1 is SGHNT and CDR2 YYREEE (reference sequence). DNA for the CDR3: TGTGCCACCCAGCCCGGCCGCCAGGGGTGGGGTGAGCAGTTCTTC. Translated: CATQPGRQGWGEQFF.

CDR3 residues: CATSALAASTDTQYF. As DNA, the CDR3 is TGTGCCACCAGCGCACTAGCGGCTAGCACAGATACGCAGTATTTT. The genes are TRBV15 and TRBJ2-3, with TRBD2 identical over 8 bases. CDR1 and CDR2 from the germline V gene are LNHNV and YYDKDF (reference sequence). CDR3 length: 15 residues. The J segment lost 0 bases and the V segment lost 5 bases, leaving 4 bases of the junction unmatched.

The chain employs TRBV28 and TRBJ1-1, with unresolved D. CDR3 length: 12 amino acids. Germline assignment: CDR1 MDHEN and CDR2 SYDVKM. V lost 3 bases and J 6 bases, leaving 8 bases between the germline ends. CDR3 coding DNA: TGTGCCAGCAGTTTCCGGGGTCCTGAAGCTTTCTTT. Amino acids: CASSFRGPEAFF.

The chain joins TRBV5-6 to TRBJ2-3, with 14 positions matching TRBD2. The CDR3 runs 15 residues. Germline V CDR1 and CDR2: SGHDT, YYEEEE. After removal of 4 bases from V and 4 bases from J, the junction contained 2 bases not matched to a gene. The CDR3 reads CASSPGLAGADTQYF. DNA for the CDR3: TGTGCCAGCAGCCCGGGACTAGCGGGAGCAGATACGCAGTATTTT.

The V and J genes are TRBV30 and TRBJ2-5; a weak D match, TRBD2 (6 bases). V was shortened by 1 base and J by 1 base, with 7 bases between the two germline ends. Looked up from germline, CDR1 is GTSNPN and CDR2 is SVGIG (reference sequence). CDR3 size: 13 residues. The CDR3 bases are TGTGCCTGGAGTGGGGACTTCCAAGAGACCCAGTACTTC. Its protein product is CAWSGDFQETQYF.

V is TRBV5-6 and J is TRBJ2-3; tentatively, D is TRBD1 or TRBD2 (5 bases each). Germline V gives CDR1 SGHDT, CDR2 YYEEEE. The CDR3 is made up of 13 amino acids. V lost 5 bases and J lost 4, with 11 bases in between. CDR3 coding DNA: TGTGCCAGCAGGGGACGGCGCGCAGATACGCAGTATTTT. Protein sequence: CASRGRRADTQYF.